The 27 T cell receptor beta chains below all came from one sample that was sequenced in a study of shared clonotypes between healthy human individuals (dated by TCRdb to the early 2020s). Libraries were made using the immunoSEQ multiplex PCR assay. Entries here come from immuneACCESS through TCRdb and include only in-frame sequences with V and J called. Some clones fail to appear in such tables; in the studies checked, an unresolved V gene covers under half of the shortfall, and the cause of the remainder is unknown. This sample holds about 2 million clones; about 95% were observed only once. The ten largest make up more than 0.95% of the sample. CD8 naive samples consisted of CD45RO-negative cells that were positively selected for CCR7, yielding a CD45RA+CCR7+ population without TemRA cells. Sequenced input: naive CD8+ T cells sorted from blood. Sample cell subset or site, as interpreted from the label and publication: CD45RA+CCR7+. These receptors originate from a man aged 18 to 35 in good health.

The V and J genes are TRBV5-1 and TRBJ2-7; 12 positions match TRBD1. This CDR3 has 14 amino acids. The germline gives CDR1 SGHRS, CDR2 YFSETQ. V dropped 7 bases and J dropped 5; count of bases not matched to a gene: 7. CDR3 sequence: CASGDGTGGHEQYF. The CDR3 DNA follows: TGCGCCAGCGGAGACGGGACAGGGGGCCACGAGCAGTACTTC.

This clone was picked up one time. This sequence joins TRBV9 and TRBJ2-7; tentative D call: TRBD1 (7 bases). Deletions cut 3 bases from V and 1 base from J, with 14 bases between. The CDR3 consists of 15 residues. Per the germline V gene, CDR1 is SGDLS and CDR2 is YYNGEE. Written as DNA, the CDR3 is TGTGCCAGCAGCGCTTCAGGGGGGCAATCCTACGAGCAGTACTTC. Encoded protein: CASSASGGQSYEQYF.

The rearrangement joins TRBV7-6 to TRBJ2-1, with D perhaps given as TRBD1 or TRBD2 (5 bases each). Trimming pared 5 bases from V and 9 bases from J, leaving 14 bases between. Germline V gives CDR1 SGHVS, CDR2 FNYEAQ. This CDR3 is built from 13 residues. CDR3 sequence (DNA): TGTGCCAGCAGCCTAGTGGGGGTTCGTGAGCAGTTCTTC. This encodes CASSLVGVREQFF. Full variable domain (rest looked up from reference TRBV7-6 and TRBJ2-1): GAGVSQSPRYKVTKRGQDVALRCDPISGHVSLYWYRQALGQGPEFLTYFNYEAQQDKSGLPNDRFSAERPEGSISTLTIQRTEQRDSAMYRCASSLVGVREQFFGPGTRLTVL.

V is TRBV9 and J is TRBJ1-2, with 7 bases matching TRBD1. Germline V CDR1 and CDR2: SGDLS, YYNGEE. The V and J ends lost 3 bases and 6 bases, in that order; junction bases with no gene match: 14. This CDR3 region has 16 residues. The CDR3 DNA reads as TGTGCCAGCAGCGGGGTCTTGGTGGGACAGATCCATGGCTACACCTTC. Its translation: CASSGVLVGQIHGYTF.

V is TRBV6-6 and J is TRBJ2-7; weak D call: TRBD1 (7 bases). Trimming removed 7 bases at V and 3 bases at J, with 19 bases between. The germline gives CDR1 MNHNY, CDR2 SVGAGI (reference sequence). The CDR3 has 15 amino acids. CDR3 bases: TGTGCCAGCAAACCCTACGGCGGGACAGACTACGAGCAGTACTTC. Its protein product is CASKPYGGTDYEQYF.

As to this clone: This sample also contains other DNA sequences that code for the same CDR3. The CDR3 region is CASSQGHYNEQFF. The DNA of the CDR3 is TGCGCCAGCAGCCAGGGACACTACAATGAGCAGTTCTTC. The chain combines TRBV4-1 with TRBJ2-1; TRBD1 might be the D (6 bases). The ends were cut back, 3 bases at V and 3 bases at J, with 6 bases in the middle. CDR1 and CDR2 from the germline V gene are MGHRA and YSYEKL. The CDR3 is 13 amino acids.

The CDR3 spells CASSPSMGPRVTEAFF. CDR3 DNA: TGTGCCAGCAGTCCATCCATGGGCCCGCGGGTTACTGAAGCTTTCTTT. The V and J genes are TRBV27 and TRBJ1-1; D is ambiguous. V was pared by 5 bases and J by 5 bases, with 21 bases between. The CDR3 is 16 amino acids. Germline lookup yields CDR1 MNHEY and CDR2 SMNVEV (reference sequence).

The chain has TRBV28 and TRBJ2-1; 9 nucleotides line up with TRBD2. Germline values: CDR1 MDHEN, CDR2 SYDVKM. The V and J ends lost 2 bases and 9 bases, in that order; junction bases with no gene match: 5. The CDR3 is 14 amino acids. CDR3 region: CASSLAGGPGEQFF. CDR3 nucleotides: TGTGCCAGCAGTTTAGCGGGAGGGCCAGGTGAGCAGTTCTTC.

V gene TRBV5-1 combines with J gene TRBJ1-1; D is uncertain. The CDR3 has 12 amino acids. V was cut by 2 bases and J by 8 bases, with 10 bases left in between. The germline gives CDR1 SGHRS, CDR2 YFSETQ. In DNA, the CDR3 is TGCGCCAGCAGCTTTAATCAAGCCGAAGCTTTCTTT. The encoded protein is CASSFNQAEAFF. The full variable domain, with the rest looked up from reference TRBV5-1 and TRBJ1-1, is KAGVTQTPRYLIKTRGQQVTLSCSPISGHRSVSWYQQTPGQGLQFLFEYFSETQRNKGNFPGRFSGRQFSNSRSEMNVSTLELGDSALYLCASSFNQAEAFFGQGTRLTVV.

The chain employs TRBV4-1 and TRBJ2-3, with 10 nucleotides matching TRBD2. The CDR3 has 17 residues. CDR1 and CDR2 from the germline V gene are MGHRA and YSYEKL. Trimming cost V 0 bases and J 3 bases; bases outside gene matches: 6. CDR3 region: CASSQDHLLAGTDTQYF. The CDR3 DNA follows: TGCGCCAGCAGCCAAGATCATCTACTAGCGGGGACAGATACGCAGTATTTT.

In regard to this clone: Other DNA sequences in this specimen translate into the identical CDR3. The J gene is TRBJ2-7, the V gene TRBV27; D call uncertain. The CDR3 has 13 residues. Trimming took off 2 bases at V and 3 bases at J, with 8 bases between the two ends. The V gene's germline CDR1 is MNHEY and CDR2 SMNVEV (reference sequence). The CDR3 nucleotides read TGTGCCAGCAGTTTAAGTAGAGGCTACGAGCAGTACTTC. Translating it yields CASSLSRGYEQYF.

J is TRBJ2-7 and V is TRBV4-1; D may match TRBD1 or TRBD2 (5 bases each). Germline V gene sequence: CDR1 MGHRA, CDR2 YSYEKL. Trimming pared 6 bases from V and 1 base from J, leaving 13 bases between. The CDR3 is 14 residues long. In DNA, the CDR3 is TGCGCCAGCAGTGCCGGGACGCTTTCCTACGAGCAGTACTTC. Protein: CASSAGTLSYEQYF.

CDR3 in amino acids: CASSPGAGHEQYF. The DNA of the CDR3 is TGTGCCAGCAGCCCCGGGGCAGGCCACGAGCAGTACTTC. The rearrangement links TRBV5-6 to TRBJ2-7; the D call may be TRBD1 or TRBD2 (5 bases each). The length of the CDR3 is 13 residues. The ends were cut back, 4 bases at V and 5 bases at J, with 13 bases in the middle. Germline CDR1 and CDR2: SGHDT and YYEEEE.

To note about this clone: At one boundary the junction diverges from the germline segment, which might be a read error. The chain links TRBV11-2 to TRBJ2-1; D is ambiguous. CDR3 size: 12 residues. Germline V gene sequence: CDR1 SGHAT, CDR2 FQNNGV. This CDR3 reads CASSLGGPGPVF. CDR3 bases: TGTGCCAGCAGCTTAGGTGGGCCCGGCCCCGTCTTC.

The chain uses TRBV5-6 and TRBJ1-2, with a possible D match to TRBD1 (5 bases). The CDR3 has 16 amino acids. Germline V lookup: CDR1 SGHDT, CDR2 YYEEEE. V lost 4 bases and J 3 bases, leaving 19 bases between the germline ends. The CDR3 DNA reads as TGTGCCAGCAGCGAGACGCCTCTGGGGGTGGACTATGGCTACACCTTC. Translated: CASSETPLGVDYGYTF. Variable domain in full (rest from reference TRBV5-6 and TRBJ1-2): DAGVTQSPTHLIKTRGQQVTLRCSPKSGHDTVSWYQQALGQGPQFIFQYYEEEERQRGNFPDRFSGHQFPNYSSELNVNALLLGDSALYLCASSETPLGVDYGYTFGSGTRLTVV.

V usage is TRBV21-1 and J usage is TRBJ1-6. TRBV21-1 is tagged as a pseudogene. This CDR3 is 18 amino acids long. In DNA, the CDR3 is TGTGCCAGCAGCCACTTCTTCAGGGAGAACTCCTATAATTCACCCCTCCACTTT. The encoded protein is CASSHFFRENSYNSPLHF.

In DNA, the CDR3 is TGTGCCAGCAACGTGCCCGGACAGGAGGGGATCATATATGGCTACACCTTC. This gives the protein CASNVPGQEGIIYGYTF. This chain joins TRBV2 and TRBJ1-2; TRBD1 matches 7 bases. CDR3 length equals 17 residues. Germline V gives CDR1 SNHLY, CDR2 FYNNEI. Losses at the gene ends were 7 bases for V and 5 bases for J; bases not matched to a gene: 19.

J is TRBJ2-3 and V is TRBV2, with a possible D match to TRBD2 (5 bases). Trimming took 7 bases from V and 0 from J, leaving 14 bases between them. In germline, CDR1 is SNHLY, CDR2 FYNNEI. The CDR3 covers 15 residues. CDR3 nucleotides: TGTGCCAGCATGGTCGGGGTCAGTAGCACAGATACGCAGTATTTT. As protein: CASMVGVSSTDTQYF.

The CDR3 DNA reads TGTGCCAGCAGCTTGGGACTGTGGGAGCAGTACTTC. It yields the protein CASSLGLWEQYF. The V call is TRBV5-6, the J call TRBJ2-7; D gene uncertain. There are 12 residues in the CDR3. The V gene lost 0 bases and the J gene lost 7 bases, with 8 bases spanning the gap. Germline V gene sequence: CDR1 SGHDT, CDR2 YYEEEE.

The chain uses TRBV7-9 and TRBJ1-5; possibly TRBD1 for D (6 bases). Germline CDR1 and CDR2: SEHNR and FQNEAQ (reference sequence). The CDR3 has 17 residues. V was clipped by 5 bases and J by 0 bases, with 17 bases between them. The CDR3 bases are TGTGCCAGCAGCGTCGAGGACAGCGAATATAGCAATCAGCCCCAGCATTTT. This sequence encodes CASSVEDSEYSNQPQHF.

The chain links TRBV6-6 to TRBJ2-7; no clear D gene. The CDR3 runs 13 residues. V dropped 2 bases and J dropped 7 bases, with 12 bases sitting between them. Germline V gives CDR1 MNHNY, CDR2 SVGAGI (reference sequence). As DNA, the CDR3 is TGTGCCAGCAGTTACGCGGCGAGTGGGGAGCAGTACTTC. Its translation is CASSYAASGEQYF.

Only one count was recorded for this clone. Here the CDR3 reads CATSYGTGAQEQYF. CDR3 DNA: TGTGCCACCAGCTACGGGACAGGGGCTCAGGAACAGTACTTC. The chain has TRBV15 and TRBJ2-7; TRBD1 aligns across 10 bases. Germline V gene lookup returns CDR1 LNHNV and CDR2 YYDKDF (reference sequence). Unmatched junction bases numbered 11, after V lost 5 bases and J lost 10 bases. The CDR3 runs 14 residues. The full variable domain, rest sourced from reference TRBV15 and TRBJ2-7, is DAMVIQNPRYQVTQFGKPVTLSCSQTLNHNVMYWYQQKSSQAPKLLFHYYDKDFNNEADTPDNFQSRRPNTSFCFLDIRSPGLGDTAMYLCATSYGTGAQEQYFGPGTRLTVT.

The genes are TRBV5-1 and TRBJ2-7; the match to TRBD1 covers 8 bases. The trim removed 3 bases at V and 2 bases at J, leaving 4 bases unmatched. This CDR3 has 14 amino acids. In germline, CDR1 is SGHRS, CDR2 YFSETQ. CDR3 sequence: CASSSLTGAYEQYF. DNA of the CDR3: TGCGCCAGCAGCTCCTTGACAGGGGCCTACGAGCAGTACTTC.

The chain combines TRBV5-6 with TRBJ2-7; perhaps TRBD1 as D (5 bases). V lost 4 bases and J 3 bases, leaving 8 bases between the germline ends. This CDR3 contains 12 residues. The germline gives CDR1 SGHDT, CDR2 YYEEEE. CDR3 in DNA: TGTGCCAGCAGCGAACAGGACTACGAGCAGTACTTC. As protein: CASSEQDYEQYF.

As concerns this clone: The sample carries other DNA sequences with the same CDR3. The V gene is TRBV5-1, the J gene TRBJ1-1; D gene unclear. In germline, CDR1 is SGHRS, CDR2 YFSETQ. The ends were cut back, 0 bases at V and 2 bases at J, with 5 bases in the middle. The CDR3 spans 13 residues. CDR3 DNA: TGCGCCAGCAGCTTGGATAGAAACACTGAAGCTTTCTTT. This gives the protein CASSLDRNTEAFF.

This sequence joins TRBV7-8 and TRBJ2-5; D gene ambiguous. The CDR3 is 14 residues long. CDR1 is SGHVS and CDR2 is FQNEAQ in the germline V gene. Trimming cost V 3 bases and J 1 base, with 9 bases left between them. CDR3 sequence: CASSFVTPQETQYF. CDR3 nucleotides: TGTGCCAGCAGCTTTGTGACTCCCCAAGAGACCCAGTACTTC.

The chain couples TRBV4-1 to TRBJ2-7; D is perhaps TRBD1 or TRBD2 (5 bases each). Germline assignment: CDR1 MGHRA and CDR2 YSYEKL. V was clipped by 2 bases and J by 2 bases, with 13 bases between them. The CDR3 runs 15 residues. The CDR3 sequence is CASSQLGTPAYEQYF. Here the CDR3 DNA reads TGCGCCAGCAGCCAATTGGGGACGCCCGCCTACGAGCAGTACTTC.